Described below is a single TCR beta chain sequence and its context. What it binds is unknown. This record belongs to a study of human thymus T cells. Here immunoSEQ multiplex PCR was the method, and the copy in TCRdb shows in-frame clones only, minus some. The table lists some 72,000 clones, just over 95% of them singletons. Study-wide results and caveats: Overlap was high between thymic repertoires from unrelated individuals, as reported in related research.

Thymic material originated from resections removed in the course of corrective heart surgery. Healthy Finnish infants undergoing corrective surgery for congenital heart defects provided the donor material. This CDR3 spans 16 amino acids. Germline CDR1 is SNHLY and CDR2 is FYNNEI. Trimming took 7 bases from V and 3 from J; bases not matched to a gene: 13. The sample consisted of thymus tissue. This sequence joins TRBV2 and TRBJ2-7, with TRBD2 matching over 9 bases. The sequence was obtained from a boy in the first two years of life with a congenital heart defect but otherwise immunologically healthy. CDR3 DNA sequence: TGTGCCAGCACCGATTGTCGGTCTAGCGGGAACTACGAGCAGTACTTC. As protein: CASTDCRSSGNYEQYF. Filled out from reference TRBV2 and TRBJ2-7, the complete variable domain reads EPEVTQTPSHQVTQMGQEVILRCVPISNHLYFYWYRQILGQKVEFLVSFYNNEISEKSEIFDDQFSVERPDGSNFTLKIRSTKLEDSAMYFCASTDCRSSGNYEQYFGPGTRLTVT.